A single T cell receptor (beta chain) is shown here with its context. Germline loops: CDR1 SGHDT, CDR2 YYEEEE. This CDR3 is 12 amino acids long. Trimming pared 5 bases from V and 7 bases from J, leaving 12 bases between. This sample was included in a study of T cells in localized non-small cell lung cancer. Sequenced by immunoSEQ multiplex PCR; TCRdb stores in-frame clones only, minus some. The sample carries tens of thousands of clones, around 84% recorded once. The rearrangement links TRBV5-6 to TRBJ1-2; tentatively, D is TRBD1 (5 bases). The material sequenced was peripheral blood, taken before any cancer treatment. This receptor was identified in a man aged 18-49 years with stage I lung adenocarcinoma. CDR3 DNA sequence: TGTGCCAGCAGTTTCAGGGTAGGTGGCTACACCTTC. It translates to CASSFRVGGYTF.